This T cell receptor (beta chain) was captured in a study of monozygotic twins with inflammatory bowel disease. Findings and limits, study-wide: No difference in repertoire similarity was seen between concordant and discordant twins, possibly because power was limited. The data did not back a single strong IBD-associated clonotype or signal.

TCRdb reanalyzed the 5' RACE reads and collapses them to one entry per CDR3 protein, without DNA. This sample contains around 220,000 distinct CDR3 sequences. Germline V lookup: CDR1 DFQATT, CDR2 SNEGSKA (reference sequence). CDR3 length: 17 amino acids. With respect to this clonotype: The antigen is undetermined.

The chain uses TRBV20-1 and TRBJ2-7; lacking DNA, the TRBD2 call made by TCRdb goes unchecked. This clonotype originated in a human donor with ulcerative colitis or Crohn's disease, or a healthy co-twin of an affected twin (not recorded which). The sample consisted of blood. CDR3 sequence reads: CSASRTGTSGRRGEQYF.